These T cell receptor beta chains were read from a single sample in a study of beta chain features in type 1 diabetes. Assay used: immunoSEQ multiplex PCR; TCRdb lists only in-frame clones, some missing. This sample yields around 400,000 clones, of which 10% to 15% are seen a single time; roughly 0.015% belongs to the top ten. The sequencing input was naive CD4+ T cells from blood. Every receptor here comes from a man between 18 and 29 years old in good health. The CDR3 runs from the conserved cysteine through the conserved F or W. Each record gives: D gene, clone size, J gene, CDR3 length, V gene, CDR3 protein, CDR3 DNA. A D gene is named only where the DNA matches it firmly. A row's size may be missing; if present it is once, few, many or a size class.

d_call: TRBD1; clone_size: few; j_call: TRBJ2-7; cdr3_length: 16; v_call: TRBV5-1; cdr3_aa: CASSLGGQGSFYEQYF; cdr3_nt: TGCGCCAGCAGCTTGGGAGGACAGGGATCCTTCTACGAGCAGTACTTC
d_call: TRBD1; clone_size: NA; j_call: TRBJ1-5; cdr3_length: 17; v_call: TRBV4-1; cdr3_aa: CASSQGTIQGADQPQHF; cdr3_nt: TGCGCCAGCAGCCAGGGTACAATACAGGGGGCGGATCAGCCCCAGCATTTT
d_call: TRBD1; clone_size: few; j_call: TRBJ1-2; cdr3_length: 14; v_call: TRBV10-3; cdr3_aa: CAITTGGKSYGYTF; cdr3_nt: TGTGCCATCACGACAGGGGGCAAATCCTATGGCTACACCTTC
d_call: TRBD1; clone_size: NA; j_call: TRBJ2-7; cdr3_length: 14; v_call: TRBV5-1; cdr3_aa: CASSLAGTGAHQYF; cdr3_nt: TGCGCCAGCAGCTTGGCCGGGACAGGGGCCCACCAGTACTTC
d_call: TRBD1; clone_size: NA; j_call: TRBJ2-7; cdr3_length: 11; v_call: TRBV7-3; cdr3_aa: CASSSGTGQYF; cdr3_nt: TGTGCCAGCAGCTCAGGGACAGGGCAGTACTTC
d_call: TRBD1; clone_size: NA; j_call: TRBJ2-7; cdr3_length: 14; v_call: TRBV6-1; cdr3_aa: CASRGQGDAYEQYF; cdr3_nt: TGTGCCAGCAGGGGACAGGGGGACGCCTACGAGCAGTACTTC
d_call: TRBD2; clone_size: NA; j_call: TRBJ2-3; cdr3_length: 14; v_call: TRBV25-1; cdr3_aa: CASSASGSTDTQYF; cdr3_nt: TGTGCCAGCAGTGCTAGCGGGAGCACAGATACGCAGTATTTT
d_call: NA; clone_size: NA; j_call: TRBJ2-5; cdr3_length: 15; v_call: TRBV28; cdr3_aa: CASRASRGYQETQYF; cdr3_nt: TGTGCCAGCAGGGCCTCAAGGGGGTACCAAGAGACCCAGTACTTC
d_call: NA; clone_size: NA; j_call: TRBJ2-3; cdr3_length: 15; v_call: TRBV28; cdr3_aa: CASSFIGSSADTQYF; cdr3_nt: TGTGCCAGCAGTTTTATTGGATCAAGCGCAGATACGCAGTATTTT
d_call: NA; clone_size: NA; j_call: TRBJ1-1; cdr3_length: 14; v_call: TRBV30; cdr3_aa: CAWSSRGVNTEAFF; cdr3_nt: TGTGCCTGGAGTTCGCGGGGAGTGAACACTGAAGCTTTCTTT
d_call: TRBD1; clone_size: NA; j_call: TRBJ1-5; cdr3_length: 14; v_call: TRBV28; cdr3_aa: CASSLGQGHQPQHF; cdr3_nt: TGTGCCAGCAGTTTAGGACAGGGGCATCAGCCCCAGCATTTT
d_call: TRBD1; clone_size: NA; j_call: TRBJ2-7; cdr3_length: 12; v_call: TRBV6-6; cdr3_aa: CASSATGYEQYF; cdr3_nt: TGTGCCAGCAGTGCGACAGGGTACGAGCAGTACTTC
d_call: TRBD2; clone_size: few; j_call: TRBJ2-1; cdr3_length: 13; v_call: TRBV30; cdr3_aa: CAWSKLGGRKQFF; cdr3_nt: TGTGCCTGGAGTAAATTGGGCGGGAGAAAGCAGTTCTTC
d_call: TRBD1; clone_size: few; j_call: TRBJ1-6; cdr3_length: 15; v_call: TRBV18; cdr3_aa: CASSPGQGNNSPLHF; cdr3_nt: TGTGCCAGCTCACCCGGACAGGGGAATAATTCACCCCTCCACTTT
d_call: NA; clone_size: NA; j_call: TRBJ2-7; cdr3_length: 10; v_call: TRBV28; cdr3_aa: CASSGYEQYF; cdr3_nt: TGTGCCAGCAGCGGCTACGAGCAGTACTTC
d_call: NA; clone_size: few; j_call: TRBJ2-7; cdr3_length: 13; v_call: TRBV7-9; cdr3_aa: CASSWAGTYEQYF; cdr3_nt: TGTGCCAGCAGCTGGGCGGGGACCTACGAGCAGTACTTC
d_call: TRBD1; clone_size: few; j_call: TRBJ2-2; cdr3_length: 14; v_call: TRBV9; cdr3_aa: CASSYRQGPGELFF; cdr3_nt: TGTGCCAGCAGCTATCGACAGGGGCCCGGGGAGCTGTTTTTT
d_call: TRBD2; clone_size: few; j_call: TRBJ2-7; cdr3_length: 16; v_call: TRBV4-2; cdr3_aa: CASSRRTSGSVYEQYF; cdr3_nt: TGTGCCAGCAGCCGCCGGACTAGCGGGAGCGTCTACGAGCAGTACTTC
d_call: NA; clone_size: NA; j_call: TRBJ2-1; cdr3_length: 16; v_call: TRBV4-3; cdr3_aa: CASSQGGGQVYNEQFF; cdr3_nt: TGCGCCAGCAGCCAAGGCGGGGGACAGGTCTACAATGAGCAGTTCTTC
d_call: NA; clone_size: NA; j_call: TRBJ2-7; cdr3_length: 16; v_call: TRBV2; cdr3_aa: CASNPPRQVRSYEQYF; cdr3_nt: TGTGCCAGCAACCCCCCTAGACAGGTCCGCTCCTACGAGCAGTACTTC
d_call: NA; clone_size: NA; j_call: TRBJ1-2; cdr3_length: 14; v_call: TRBV11-2; cdr3_aa: CASSRSRANYGYTF; cdr3_nt: TGTGCCAGCAGTCGAAGCAGAGCGAACTATGGCTACACCTTC
d_call: NA; clone_size: NA; j_call: TRBJ1-5; cdr3_length: 14; v_call: TRBV7-2; cdr3_aa: CASSFDFSNQPQHF; cdr3_nt: TGTGCCAGCAGCTTCGACTTTAGCAATCAGCCCCAGCATTTT
d_call: TRBD2; clone_size: few; j_call: TRBJ2-3; cdr3_length: 17; v_call: TRBV28; cdr3_aa: CASSLRRSGLVGDTQYF; cdr3_nt: TGTGCCAGCAGTTTAAGGAGGTCGGGACTAGTCGGTGATACGCAGTATTTT
d_call: NA; clone_size: few; j_call: TRBJ2-4; cdr3_length: 14; v_call: TRBV5-5; cdr3_aa: CASSLRGGKNIQYF; cdr3_nt: TGTGCCAGCAGCTTGAGGGGCGGCAAAAACATTCAGTACTTC
d_call: TRBD2; clone_size: few; j_call: TRBJ2-2; cdr3_length: 14; v_call: TRBV30; cdr3_aa: CARGGPLNTGELFF; cdr3_nt: TGTGCCCGGGGGGGGCCCTTGAACACCGGGGAGCTGTTTTTT
d_call: TRBD1; clone_size: NA; j_call: TRBJ2-7; cdr3_length: 14; v_call: TRBV6-1; cdr3_aa: CASSAGTGTYEQYF; cdr3_nt: TGTGCCAGCAGTGCGGGGACAGGAACCTACGAGCAGTACTTC
d_call: TRBD2; clone_size: NA; j_call: TRBJ2-3; cdr3_length: 19; v_call: TRBV4-3; cdr3_aa: CASSQDLGTSGGVTDTQYF; cdr3_nt: TGCGCCAGCAGCCAAGATCTAGGGACTAGCGGGGGGGTCACAGATACGCAGTATTTT
d_call: NA; clone_size: few; j_call: TRBJ1-4; cdr3_length: 15; v_call: TRBV2; cdr3_aa: CASSVMGQYNEKLFF; cdr3_nt: TGTGCCAGCAGCGTTATGGGGCAGTATAATGAAAAACTGTTTTTT
d_call: TRBD1; clone_size: NA; j_call: TRBJ2-1; cdr3_length: 16; v_call: TRBV28; cdr3_aa: CASSYSWGQGAYEQFF; cdr3_nt: TGTGCCAGCAGTTACTCGTGGGGACAGGGGGCATATGAGCAGTTCTTC
d_call: NA; clone_size: NA; j_call: TRBJ2-3; cdr3_length: 17; v_call: TRBV4-2; cdr3_aa: CASSQDYQYGGTDTQYF; cdr3_nt: TGTGCCAGCAGCCAAGATTATCAGTACGGGGGAACAGATACGCAGTATTTT
d_call: TRBD2; clone_size: NA; j_call: TRBJ2-1; cdr3_length: 20; v_call: TRBV4-1; cdr3_aa: CASSHGILRLAGEGRNEQFF; cdr3_nt: TGCGCCAGCAGCCACGGAATCCTCAGACTAGCGGGAGAGGGGCGGAATGAGCAGTTCTTC
d_call: NA; clone_size: NA; j_call: TRBJ2-4; cdr3_length: 15; v_call: TRBV27; cdr3_aa: CASSGENIAKNIQYF; cdr3_nt: TGTGCCAGCAGTGGGGAGAACATAGCCAAAAACATTCAGTACTTC
d_call: TRBD2; clone_size: few; j_call: TRBJ2-5; cdr3_length: 17; v_call: TRBV5-1; cdr3_aa: CASSPASSGGRQETQYF; cdr3_nt: TGCGCCAGCAGCCCCGCTTCTAGCGGGGGCCGCCAAGAGACCCAGTACTTC
d_call: NA; clone_size: NA; j_call: TRBJ2-3; cdr3_length: 13; v_call: TRBV25-1; cdr3_aa: CASSGTGTDTQYF; cdr3_nt: TGTGCCAGCAGTGGGACAGGCACAGATACGCAGTATTTT
d_call: NA; clone_size: NA; j_call: TRBJ2-7; cdr3_length: 11; v_call: TRBV29-1; cdr3_aa: CSVSSPYEQYF; cdr3_nt: TGCAGCGTTTCCTCCCCCTACGAGCAGTACTTC
d_call: NA; clone_size: NA; j_call: TRBJ2-7; cdr3_length: 15; v_call: TRBV4-2; cdr3_aa: CASSLGNRDSYEQYF; cdr3_nt: TGTGCCAGCAGCCTTGGTAACAGGGACTCCTACGAGCAGTACTTC
d_call: TRBD2; clone_size: NA; j_call: TRBJ2-7; cdr3_length: 15; v_call: TRBV18; cdr3_aa: CASSPTSGGQGEQYF; cdr3_nt: TGTGCCAGCTCACCGACTAGCGGGGGTCAGGGCGAGCAGTACTTC
d_call: TRBD1; clone_size: few; j_call: TRBJ2-5; cdr3_length: 14; v_call: TRBV15; cdr3_aa: CATSRMGQQETQYF; cdr3_nt: TGTGCCACCAGTAGGATGGGACAGCAAGAGACCCAGTACTTC
d_call: TRBD1; clone_size: NA; j_call: TRBJ1-2; cdr3_length: 14; v_call: TRBV30; cdr3_aa: CAWSPDRGNYGYTF; cdr3_nt: TGTGCCTGGAGCCCGGACAGGGGGAACTATGGCTACACCTTC
d_call: TRBD1; clone_size: few; j_call: TRBJ2-5; cdr3_length: 16; v_call: TRBV14; cdr3_aa: CASSQYYTGGQETQYF; cdr3_nt: TGTGCCAGCAGCCAATACTACACAGGGGGCCAAGAGACCCAGTACTTC
d_call: NA; clone_size: NA; j_call: TRBJ1-1; cdr3_length: 13; v_call: TRBV11-2; cdr3_aa: CASSPHMNTEAFF; cdr3_nt: TGTGCCAGCAGCCCCCACATGAACACTGAAGCTTTCTTT
d_call: NA; clone_size: NA; j_call: TRBJ1-1; cdr3_length: 12; v_call: TRBV6-4; cdr3_aa: CASSTLGGKAFF; cdr3_nt: TGTGCCAGCAGCACATTAGGGGGAAAGGCTTTCTTT
d_call: NA; clone_size: few; j_call: TRBJ2-1; cdr3_length: 16; v_call: TRBV7-6; cdr3_aa: CASSQERLSSYNEQFF; cdr3_nt: TGTGCCAGCAGCCAAGAGCGGCTGAGCTCCTACAATGAGCAGTTCTTC
d_call: NA; clone_size: few; j_call: TRBJ1-4; cdr3_length: 15; v_call: TRBV7-2; cdr3_aa: CASSLQTATNEKLFF; cdr3_nt: TGTGCCAGCAGCCTTCAGACAGCAACTAATGAAAAACTGTTTTTT
d_call: TRBD1; clone_size: few; j_call: TRBJ2-7; cdr3_length: 14; v_call: TRBV29-1; cdr3_aa: CSVELAGGIYEQYF; cdr3_nt: TGCAGCGTTGAATTGGCAGGGGGTATTTACGAGCAGTACTTC
d_call: NA; clone_size: NA; j_call: TRBJ1-4; cdr3_length: 14; v_call: TRBV30; cdr3_aa: CAWKQGHNNEKLFF; cdr3_nt: TGTGCCTGGAAACAGGGCCACAACAATGAAAAACTGTTTTTT
d_call: NA; clone_size: few; j_call: TRBJ1-4; cdr3_length: 15; v_call: TRBV30; cdr3_aa: CAWSALGLVNEKLFF; cdr3_nt: TGTGCCTGGAGTGCCCTTGGGCTCGTTAATGAAAAACTGTTTTTT
d_call: TRBD2; clone_size: few; j_call: TRBJ2-7; cdr3_length: 18; v_call: TRBV5-1; cdr3_aa: CASSLAGERGGSTYEQYF; cdr3_nt: TGCGCCAGCAGCTTGGCGGGGGAACGGGGCGGGAGCACCTACGAGCAGTACTTC
d_call: NA; clone_size: NA; j_call: TRBJ2-1; cdr3_length: 15; v_call: TRBV18; cdr3_aa: CASSPNLVRYNEQFF; cdr3_nt: TGTGCCAGCTCACCAAATTTAGTACGTTACAATGAGCAGTTCTTC
d_call: NA; clone_size: NA; j_call: TRBJ2-3; cdr3_length: 12; v_call: TRBV30; cdr3_aa: CAWSRGGDTQYF; cdr3_nt: TGTGCCTGGAGCAGGGGAGGGGATACGCAGTATTTT
d_call: TRBD2; clone_size: NA; j_call: TRBJ2-1; cdr3_length: 15; v_call: TRBV5-1; cdr3_aa: CASSLASGANNEQFF; cdr3_nt: TGCGCCAGCAGCTTGGCTAGCGGAGCTAACAATGAGCAGTTCTTC
d_call: TRBD1; clone_size: NA; j_call: TRBJ1-2; cdr3_length: 16; v_call: TRBV19; cdr3_aa: CASSSQNRGFFYGYTF; cdr3_nt: TGTGCCAGTAGTTCCCAAAACAGGGGATTCTTCTATGGCTACACCTTC
d_call: NA; clone_size: NA; j_call: TRBJ1-4; cdr3_length: 12; v_call: TRBV6-5; cdr3_aa: CASSASGEKLFF; cdr3_nt: TGTGCCAGCAGTGCTTCCGGTGAAAAACTGTTTTTT
d_call: NA; clone_size: NA; j_call: TRBJ1-5; cdr3_length: 16; v_call: TRBV19; cdr3_aa: CASSIREGKINQPQHF; cdr3_nt: TGTGCCAGTAGTATAAGGGAGGGGAAGATCAATCAGCCCCAGCATTTT
d_call: TRBD1; clone_size: NA; j_call: TRBJ2-5; cdr3_length: 14; v_call: TRBV30; cdr3_aa: CAWGIQGAQETQYF; cdr3_nt: TGTGCCTGGGGGATACAGGGGGCTCAAGAGACCCAGTACTTC
d_call: TRBD1; clone_size: few; j_call: TRBJ2-1; cdr3_length: 15; v_call: TRBV6-5; cdr3_aa: CASRGGGQGHNEQFF; cdr3_nt: TGTGCCAGCAGAGGTGGGGGACAGGGACACAATGAGCAGTTCTTC
d_call: NA; clone_size: NA; j_call: TRBJ2-3; cdr3_length: 16; v_call: TRBV11-2; cdr3_aa: CASSPLSLKLTDTQYF; cdr3_nt: TGTGCCAGCAGCCCCTTGTCCCTAAAGCTCACAGATACGCAGTATTTT
d_call: TRBD1; clone_size: NA; j_call: TRBJ1-1; cdr3_length: 15; v_call: TRBV4-3; cdr3_aa: CASSQTGTGSTEAFF; cdr3_nt: TGCGCCAGCAGCCAAACCGGGACAGGGTCCACTGAAGCTTTCTTT
d_call: TRBD1; clone_size: NA; j_call: TRBJ2-5; cdr3_length: 12; v_call: TRBV28; cdr3_aa: CASLTGEETQYF; cdr3_nt: TGTGCCAGCCTGACAGGGGAAGAGACCCAGTACTTC